One sample yielded the 13 T cell receptor beta chains listed below, sequenced in a study of cytomegalovirus exposure and HLA in healthy donors. Data came from immunoSEQ multiplex PCR; TCRdb stores just in-frame clones and leaves some out. Among 150,000 to 200,000 clones, more than 70% were seen once, and the ten largest hold more than 1.4%. Sequenced material: PBMCs. These receptors were obtained from a woman between 18 and 30 years old in good health and CMV-seronegative.

The chain combines TRBV18 with TRBJ1-2; TRBD1 matches 8 bases. J gave up 6 bases and V 2 bases, and 11 bases lay outside the gene matches. CDR1 KGHSH and CDR2 LQKENI come from the germline V gene. This CDR3 has 16 amino acids. CDR3 protein: CASSPNVNRGENGYTF. CDR3 DNA sequence: TGTGCCAGCTCACCAAACGTTAACAGGGGGGAGAATGGCTACACCTTC.

CDR3 sequence (DNA): TGTGCCAGCAGTGAAGTGCTCAGAAGTGAAGCTTTCTTT. Translated: CASSEVLRSEAFF. The rearrangement links TRBV6-1 to TRBJ1-1; no reliable D call. Germline V gene sequence: CDR1 MNHNS, CDR2 SASEGT. The CDR3 covers 13 residues. V was clipped by 1 base and J by 7 bases, with 10 bases between them.

This clone occurred a few times. This rearrangement joins TRBV27 to TRBJ1-1; D gene ambiguous. Looked up from germline, CDR1 is MNHEY and CDR2 is SMNVEV (reference sequence). CDR3 length: 13 amino acids. The ends were cut back, 0 bases at V and 4 bases at J, with 6 bases in the middle. CDR3 amino acids: CASSLSWSTEAFF. In nucleotides, the CDR3 is TGTGCCAGCAGTTTATCGTGGAGCACTGAAGCTTTCTTT.

The chain joins TRBV11-2 to TRBJ1-3, with 8 bases lining up with TRBD1. With V trimmed by 5 bases and J by 8 bases, 11 bases remained unmatched. This CDR3 spans 15 amino acids. CDR1 SGHAT and CDR2 FQNNGV come from the germline V gene. DNA for the CDR3: TGTGCCAGCAGCCCTCTCAGGGGGCCCGCAGACACCATATATTTT. Residues: CASSPLRGPADTIYF. The full variable domain, in which reference TRBV11-2 and TRBJ1-3 provide the parts outside the CDR3, is EAGVAQSPRYKIIEKRQSVAFWCNPISGHATLYWYQQILGQGPKLLIQFQNNGVVDDSQLPKDRFSAERLKGVDSTLKIQPAKLEDSAVYLCASSPLRGPADTIYFGEGSWLTVV.

This clone came up a few times. This CDR3 is CASSDSRENTGELFF. The DNA for the CDR3 is TGTGCCAGCAGTGACTCCCGGGAGAACACCGGGGAGCTGTTTTTT. J is TRBJ2-2 and V is TRBV6-4, with a weak D call TRBD2 (5 bases). The CDR3 length is 15 residues. Trimming cost V 0 bases and J 1 base, with 6 bases left between them. The germline V gene encodes CDR1 MRHNA and CDR2 SNTAGT.

The rearrangement links TRBV2 to TRBJ1-5, with no clear D. In germline, CDR1 is SNHLY, CDR2 FYNNEI. This CDR3 is built from 15 residues. Trimming shortened V by 3 bases and J by 2 bases, and 11 bases separated the two germline ends. This chain's CDR3 is CASSDGRLGNQPQHF. CDR3 DNA: TGTGCCAGCAGTGACGGCAGGTTGGGCAATCAGCCCCAGCATTTT.

The table lists this clone with a few counts. CDR3 region: CASSPSTQTGSGYTF. CDR3 in DNA: TGTGCCAGCAGTCCAAGTACCCAGACAGGGTCCGGCTACACCTTC. The chain is built from TRBV6-6 and TRBJ1-2; 7 nucleotides match TRBD1. CDR3 length equals 15 residues. Germline trimming cut 5 bases from V and 8 bases from J; bases unmatched to any gene: 14. Germline CDR1 reads MNHNY; CDR2 reads SVGAGI (reference sequence).

This clone was seen only once. CDR3 region: CASSRTYAGTANTEAFF. The CDR3, as DNA: TGTGCCAGCAGTCGTACCTATGCAGGGACAGCAAACACTGAAGCTTTCTTT. The chain couples TRBV27 to TRBJ1-1; 7 nucleotides match TRBD1. CDR3 size: 17 residues. The V and J ends lost 5 bases and 2 bases, in that order; junction bases with no gene match: 14. Germline assignment: CDR1 MNHEY and CDR2 SMNVEV (reference sequence).

This clone was seen only once. The chain combines TRBV6-1 with TRBJ1-5; D is unresolved. CDR1 and CDR2 from the germline V gene are MNHNS and SASEGT. CDR3 size: 13 residues. The V and J ends lost 8 bases and 1 base respectively, with 9 bases between them. For the CDR3, the DNA is TGTGCCAGCCGCGGGTCGAGCAATCAGCCCCAGCATTTT. Protein sequence: CASRGSSNQPQHF.

The chain combines TRBV23-1 with TRBJ1-2; 12 nucleotides line up with TRBD1. TRBV23-1 is reported as an ORF; its role is uncertain. The ends lost 2 bases at V and 2 bases at J; junction bases unmatched: 6. The CDR3 spans 17 residues. CDR3 DNA: TGCGCCAGCAGTCAACGGGGACAGGGGGCGAAAAACTATGGCTACACCTTC. Amino acids: CASSQRGQGAKNYGYTF.

V gene TRBV6-5 combines with J gene TRBJ2-7; 7 nucleotides match TRBD1. This CDR3 is 15 amino acids long. The V gene's germline CDR1 is MNHEY and CDR2 SVGAGI. Trimming cost V 5 bases and J 2 bases; bases outside gene matches: 9. The CDR3 region has the DNA TGTGCCAGCAGTGGGACAGCCGCGGGTCCCTACGAGCAGTACTTC. This translates into CASSGTAAGPYEQYF.

This chain joins TRBV6-1 and TRBJ2-7, with D possibly being TRBD1 (6 bases). CDR1 and CDR2 from the germline V gene are MNHNS and SASEGT. The CDR3 consists of 16 residues. The germline V and J ends were trimmed by 4 bases and 3 bases, with 19 bases remaining between them. CDR3 coding DNA: TGTGCCAGCAGTGCACCTAGGACAGACCGGCACTACGAGCAGTACTTC. This sequence encodes CASSAPRTDRHYEQYF.

The chain employs TRBV9 and TRBJ2-7, with 8 bases aligning to TRBD1. The CDR3 runs to 17 residues. After removal of 1 base from V and 5 bases from J, the junction contained 14 bases not matched to a gene. The germline V gene encodes CDR1 SGDLS and CDR2 YYNGEE. CDR3: CASSVSLGRTGTHEQYF. CDR3 DNA: TGTGCCAGCAGCGTATCCCTAGGACGGACAGGGACCCACGAGCAGTACTTC.